This record concerns one T cell receptor (beta chain) sequence. Its cognate antigen is unknown. The record originates from a study of T cell responses to AZD1222 COVID-19 vaccine. Across the whole study: Some second doses came at about 4 weeks and others at about 12 weeks; these were pooled. Study-wide results and limits: Repertoire sampling was restricted to post-peak T cell response timepoints.

Trimming removed 5 bases from V and 5 bases from J; junction bases left unmatched: 17. This CDR3 has 17 residues. The germline gives CDR1 LNHDA, CDR2 SQIVND (reference sequence). Here immunoSEQ multiplex PCR was the method, and the copy in TCRdb shows in-frame clones only, minus some. The sample holds approximately 67,000 clones, 84% seen once. Sequencing was performed on peripheral blood, taken on day 0 of AZD1222 vaccination. The clonotype originates from an adult in good health. The chain has TRBV19 and TRBJ1-1; the match to TRBD1 covers 7 bases. CDR3 bases: TGTGCCAGTAGTCTGACAGGGTTGTCGAATCGGGTAACTGAAGCTTTCTTT. Its translation is CASSLTGLSNRVTEAFF.